This T cell receptor beta chain comes out of a study of blood T cell repertoires in COVID-19. The overall study: T cells, B-cell-depleted T cells, or PBMCs supplied cDNA or gDNA.

In the authors' workflow: Reference gene primer amplification in the assay estimated nucleated cell counts. The protocol was immunoSEQ multiplex PCR, while the TCRdb copy is restricted to in-frame clones and leaves out a portion. The V and J calls and clone size were taken over from that table, and D and trimming were inferred from the DNA. The sample gives approximately 300,000 clones, about four fifths of which show up once; approximately 14% is in the top ten. The trim removed 6 bases at V and 5 bases at J, leaving 7 bases unmatched. The CDR3 has 15 residues. CDR1 and CDR2 (germline): KGHSH, LQKENI.

The gene calls are TRBV18 and TRBJ1-6; 7 bases are shared with TRBD1. Sequencing was carried out using peripheral blood. The TCR sequence derives from a person aged 70 to 85 with COVID-19, enrolled during active disease. The CDR3, as DNA: TGTGCCAGCTCCCTTCAGGGGGGCGATAATTCACCCCTCCACTTT. This sequence encodes CASSLQGGDNSPLHF.